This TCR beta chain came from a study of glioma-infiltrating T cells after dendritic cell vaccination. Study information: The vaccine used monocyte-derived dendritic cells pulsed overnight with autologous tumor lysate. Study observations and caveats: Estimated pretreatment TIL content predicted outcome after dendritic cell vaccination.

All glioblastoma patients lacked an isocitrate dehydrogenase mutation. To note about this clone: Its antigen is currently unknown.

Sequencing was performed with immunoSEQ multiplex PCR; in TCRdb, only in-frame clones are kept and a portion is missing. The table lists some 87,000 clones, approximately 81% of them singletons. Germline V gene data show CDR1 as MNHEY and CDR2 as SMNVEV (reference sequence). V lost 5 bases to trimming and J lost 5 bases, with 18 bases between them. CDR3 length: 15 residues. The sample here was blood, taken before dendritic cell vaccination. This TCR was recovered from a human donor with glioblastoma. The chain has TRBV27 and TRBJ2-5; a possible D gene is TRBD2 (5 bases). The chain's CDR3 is CASSRGPRLDETQYF. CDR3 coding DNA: TGTGCCAGCAGTCGCGGGCCCCGACTCGACGAGACCCAGTACTTC.